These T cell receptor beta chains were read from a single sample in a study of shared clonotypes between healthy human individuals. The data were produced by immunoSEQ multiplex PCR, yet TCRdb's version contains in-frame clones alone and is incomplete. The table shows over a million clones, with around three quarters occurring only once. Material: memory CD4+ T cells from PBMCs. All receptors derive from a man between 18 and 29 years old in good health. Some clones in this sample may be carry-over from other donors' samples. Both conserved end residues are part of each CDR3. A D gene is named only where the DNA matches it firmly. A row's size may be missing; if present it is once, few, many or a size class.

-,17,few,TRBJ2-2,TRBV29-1,CSVKGTASLANTGELFF,TGCAGCGTTAAAGGGACGGCATCCCTGGCGAACACCGGGGAGCTGTTTTTT
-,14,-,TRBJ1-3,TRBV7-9,CASSAGVPGNTIYF,TGTGCCAGCAGCGCCGGAGTTCCAGGAAACACCATATATTTT
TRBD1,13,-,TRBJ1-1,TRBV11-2,CASTRGLLTEAFF,TGTGCCAGCACCAGGGGGCTCCTCACTGAAGCTTTCTTT
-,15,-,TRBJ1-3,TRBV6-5,CASRPQGKSGNTIYF,TGTGCCAGCAGGCCCCAGGGAAAGTCTGGAAACACCATATATTTT
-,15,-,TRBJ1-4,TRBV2,CASSGGQTDNEKLFF,TGTGCCAGCAGTGGCGGTCAGACTGATAATGAAAAACTGTTTTTT
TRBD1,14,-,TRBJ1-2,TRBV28,CASSTTGEYYGYTF,TGTGCCAGCAGTACTACAGGGGAATACTATGGCTACACCTTC
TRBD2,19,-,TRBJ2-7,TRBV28,CASSLGGGLAGGRSYEQYF,TGTGCCAGCAGCCTTGGGGGGGGACTAGCGGGAGGGCGGAGCTACGAGCAGTACTTC
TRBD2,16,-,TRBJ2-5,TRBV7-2,CASSSHGTSGKPTQYF,TGTGCCAGCAGTTCCCACGGGACTAGCGGGAAACCGACCCAGTACTTC
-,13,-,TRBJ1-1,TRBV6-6,CASGGRGAAEAFF,TGTGCCAGCGGCGGAAGGGGCGCCGCTGAAGCTTTCTTT
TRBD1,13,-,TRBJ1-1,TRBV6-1,CAISRGGEGEAFF,TGTGCCATCTCGCGAGGGGGCGAGGGTGAAGCTTTCTTT
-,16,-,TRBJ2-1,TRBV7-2,CASSLAGGPTYNEQFF,TGTGCCAGCAGCTTAGCTGGCGGGCCCACCTACAATGAGCAGTTCTTC
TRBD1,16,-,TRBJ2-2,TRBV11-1,CASSWTGVNLDRELFF,TGTGCCAGCAGCTGGACAGGGGTCAACCTAGACAGGGAGCTGTTTTTT
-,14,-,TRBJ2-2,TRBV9,CASSVGLTTGELFF,TGTGCCAGCAGCGTGGGACTTACCACCGGGGAGCTGTTTTTT
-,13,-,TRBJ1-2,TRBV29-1,CSAANGQLGGYTF,TGCAGCGCTGCTAATGGGCAGCTGGGAGGCTACACCTTC
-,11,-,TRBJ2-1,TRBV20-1,CSASSGPQQFF,TGCAGTGCTAGTAGCGGTCCTCAGCAGTTCTTC
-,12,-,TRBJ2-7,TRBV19,CASGQISSEQYF,TGTGCCAGTGGACAAATATCTTCGGAGCAGTACTTC
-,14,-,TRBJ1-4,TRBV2,CASSGGTGREKLFF,TGTGCCAGCAGTGGGGGAACGGGCCGTGAAAAACTGTTTTTT
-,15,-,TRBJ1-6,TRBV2,CASSGGLTGHSPLHF,TGTGCCAGCAGTGGCGGATTAACAGGGCATTCACCCCTCCACTTT
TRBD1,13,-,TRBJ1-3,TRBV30,CAWTGGFGNTIYF,TGTGCCTGGACAGGGGGCTTTGGAAACACCATATATTTT
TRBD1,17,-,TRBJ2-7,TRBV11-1,CASSLGRGTDTFYEQYF,TGTGCCAGCAGCTTAGGAAGGGGGACAGACACCTTCTACGAGCAGTACTTC
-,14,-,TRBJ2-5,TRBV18,CASSPRTRSGTQYF,TGTGCCAGCTCACCACGGACGAGGTCCGGGACCCAGTACTTC
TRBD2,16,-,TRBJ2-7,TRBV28,CASSTPGTRLTYEQYF,TGTGCCAGCAGCACCCCTGGGACTAGACTCACCTACGAGCAGTACTTC
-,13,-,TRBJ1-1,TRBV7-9,CASSALMNTEAFF,TGTGCCAGCAGCGCCCTTATGAACACTGAAGCTTTCTTT
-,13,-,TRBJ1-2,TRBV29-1,CSVEDEVHYGYTF,TGCAGCGTTGAAGATGAGGTACACTATGGCTACACCTTC
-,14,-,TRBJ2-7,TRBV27,CASSFRDGSYEQYF,TGTGCCAGCAGTTTCCGGGACGGCTCCTACGAGCAGTACTTC
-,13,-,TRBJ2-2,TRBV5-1,CASRSILTGELFF,TGCGCCAGCCGGAGTATCCTTACCGGGGAGCTGTTTTTT
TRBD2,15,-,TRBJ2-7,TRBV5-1,CASSPRTSGPYEQYF,TGCGCCAGCAGCCCCCGGACTAGCGGCCCCTACGAGCAGTACTTC
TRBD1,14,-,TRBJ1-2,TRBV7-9,CASSLGTGPYGYTF,TGTGCCAGCAGCTTAGGGACAGGCCCTTATGGCTACACCTTC
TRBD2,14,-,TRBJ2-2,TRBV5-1,CASSTGLARGELFF,TGCGCCAGCAGCACCGGACTAGCTCGCGGGGAGCTGTTTTTT
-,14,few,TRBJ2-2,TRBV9,CASSPRGDTGELFF,TGTGCCAGCAGCCCACGAGGGGACACCGGGGAGCTGTTTTTT
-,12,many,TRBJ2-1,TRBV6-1,CASSGGYNEQFF,TGTGCCAGCAGTGGAGGATACAATGAGCAGTTCTTC
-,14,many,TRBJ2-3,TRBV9,CASSASVGPDTQYF,TGTGCCAGCAGCGCCAGCGTGGGGCCAGATACGCAGTATTTT
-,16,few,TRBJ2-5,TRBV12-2,CASRTPPRLAEGTQYF,TGTGCAAGTCGCACCCCGCCCCGACTAGCGGAAGGGACCCAGTACTTC
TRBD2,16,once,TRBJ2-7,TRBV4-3,CASSQEILAGGYEQYF,TGCGCCAGCAGCCAAGAAATCCTAGCGGGGGGCTACGAGCAGTACTTC
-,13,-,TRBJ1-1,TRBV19,CASSEDQLGEAFF,TGTGCCAGTAGTGAGGATCAGTTAGGTGAAGCTTTCTTT
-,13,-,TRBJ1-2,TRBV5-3,CARSQDRNYGYTF,TGTGCCAGAAGCCAAGACAGAAACTATGGCTACACCTTC
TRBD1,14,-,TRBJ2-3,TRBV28,CASAYGTGGDTQYF,TGTGCCTCAGCATATGGGACAGGGGGAGATACGCAGTATTTT
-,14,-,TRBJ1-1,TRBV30,CACHRPPGNTEAFF,TGTGCCTGCCACCGACCGCCTGGGAACACTGAAGCTTTCTTT
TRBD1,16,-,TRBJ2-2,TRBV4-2,CASSQHITGGGGELFF,TGTGCCAGCAGCCAGCATATTACAGGGGGCGGCGGGGAGCTGTTTTTT
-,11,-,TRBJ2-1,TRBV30,CAWEDYNEQFF,TGTGCCTGGGAGGACTACAATGAGCAGTTCTTC
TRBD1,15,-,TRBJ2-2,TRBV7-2,CASSVRDRAIGELFF,TGTGCCAGCAGCGTCCGGGACAGGGCGATCGGGGAGCTGTTTTTT
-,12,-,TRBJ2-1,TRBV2,CASSVQGPGQFF,TGTGCCAGCAGTGTACAGGGCCCGGGGCAGTTCTTC
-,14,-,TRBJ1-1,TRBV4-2,CASSQDKGSLEAFF,TGTGCCAGCAGCCAAGATAAGGGAAGTCTGGAAGCTTTCTTT
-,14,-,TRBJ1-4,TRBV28,CASRGAATNEKLFF,TGTGCCAGCAGGGGGGCTGCAACTAATGAAAAACTGTTTTTT
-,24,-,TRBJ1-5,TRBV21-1,CASSKLGRKQGELYFPYSNQPQHF,TGTGCCAGCAGCAAATTGGGGAGAAAACAGGGGGAACTTTATTTTCCGTATAGCAATCAGCCCCAGCATTTT
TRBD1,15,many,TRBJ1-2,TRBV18,CASSPDMTGAAGYTF,TGTGCCAGCTCACCTGATATGACAGGGGCAGCGGGCTACACCTTC
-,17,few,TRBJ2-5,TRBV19,CASSTPGGTSPKETQYF,TGTGCCAGTAGTACGCCAGGGGGGACTAGTCCGAAAGAGACCCAGTACTTC
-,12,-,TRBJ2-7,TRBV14,CASSQDFGIQYF,TGTGCCAGCAGCCAAGATTTTGGGATACAGTACTTC
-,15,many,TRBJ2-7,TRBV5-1,CASSLAAGSSYEQYF,TGCGCCAGCAGCTTGGCCGCGGGTAGCTCCTACGAGCAGTACTTC
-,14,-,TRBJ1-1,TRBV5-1,CASSLYGWNTEAFF,TGCGCCAGCAGCTTATACGGGTGGAACACTGAAGCTTTCTTT